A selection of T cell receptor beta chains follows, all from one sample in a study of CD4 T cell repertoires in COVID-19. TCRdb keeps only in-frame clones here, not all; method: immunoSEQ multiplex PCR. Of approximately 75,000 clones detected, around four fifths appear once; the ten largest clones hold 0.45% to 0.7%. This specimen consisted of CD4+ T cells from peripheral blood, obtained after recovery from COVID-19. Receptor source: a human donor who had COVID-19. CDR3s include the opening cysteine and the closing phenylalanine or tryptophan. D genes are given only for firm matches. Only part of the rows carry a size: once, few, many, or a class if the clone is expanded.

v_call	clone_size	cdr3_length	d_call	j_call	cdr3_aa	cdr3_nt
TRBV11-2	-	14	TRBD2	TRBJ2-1	CASSSHAGVGEQFF	TGTGCCAGCAGCTCCCACGCGGGAGTGGGTGAGCAGTTCTTC
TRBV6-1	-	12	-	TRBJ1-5	CASSELYQPQHF	TGTGCCAGCAGTGAGTTATATCAGCCCCAGCATTTT
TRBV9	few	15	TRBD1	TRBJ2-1	CASSPRDRSYNEQFF	TGTGCCAGCAGCCCCCGGGACAGAAGTTACAATGAGCAGTTCTTC
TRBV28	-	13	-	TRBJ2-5	CASSFGPGETQYF	TGTGCCAGCAGTTTTGGTCCGGGAGAGACCCAGTACTTC
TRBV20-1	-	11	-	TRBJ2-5	CSALIQETQYF	TGCAGTGCTCTGATTCAAGAGACCCAGTACTTC
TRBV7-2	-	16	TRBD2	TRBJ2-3	CASSPLAGVRTDTQYF	TGTGCCAGCAGCCCCCTAGCGGGAGTGCGGACAGATACGCAGTATTTT
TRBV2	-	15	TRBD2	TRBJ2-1	CASSLAGTRGNEQFF	TGTGCCAGCAGTCTGGCCGGGACTAGGGGGAATGAGCAGTTCTTC
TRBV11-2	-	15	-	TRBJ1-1	CASSLGAQGNTEAFF	TGTGCCAGCAGCTTAGGGGCTCAGGGGAACACTGAAGCTTTCTTT
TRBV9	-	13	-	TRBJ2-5	CASSVEPYGTQYF	TGTGCCAGCAGCGTAGAGCCATATGGGACCCAGTACTTC
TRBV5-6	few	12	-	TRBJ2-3	CASSPNSVTQYF	TGTGCCAGCAGCCCCAATTCGGTTACGCAGTATTTT
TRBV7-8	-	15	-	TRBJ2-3	CASSLAGGPTDTQYF	TGTGCCAGCAGCTTAGCGGGGGGACCCACAGATACGCAGTATTTT
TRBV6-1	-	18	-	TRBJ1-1	CASSEARGGVSMYTEAFF	TGTGCCAGCAGTGAAGCCCGGGGGGGAGTCTCTATGTACACTGAAGCTTTCTTT
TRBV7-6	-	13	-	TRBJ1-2	CANSFSGDHGYTF	TGTGCCAACAGCTTCTCAGGGGATCATGGCTACACCTTC
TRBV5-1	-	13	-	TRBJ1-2	CASRAGDDYGYTF	TGCGCCAGCAGAGCAGGGGACGACTATGGCTACACCTTC
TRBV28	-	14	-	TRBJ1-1	CASRPQGKGTEAFF	TGTGCCAGCAGACCCCAGGGGAAGGGCACTGAAGCTTTCTTT
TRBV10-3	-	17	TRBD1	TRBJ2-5	CAISETRGGPPQETQYF	TGTGCCATCAGTGAGACAAGAGGGGGCCCACCCCAAGAGACCCAGTACTTC
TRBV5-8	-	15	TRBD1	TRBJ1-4	CASSFGTGDTEKLFF	TGTGCCAGCAGCTTTGGGACAGGGGATACTGAAAAACTGTTTTTT
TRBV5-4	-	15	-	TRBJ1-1	CASSLGGAGSTEAFF	TGTGCCAGCAGCTTGGGGGGAGCGGGGAGCACTGAAGCTTTCTTT